Reported below is one T cell receptor beta chain. The data belong to a study of blood T cell repertoires in COVID-19. Turning to the study itself: PBMCs, B-cell-depleted T cells, or T cells were the source of the cDNA or gDNA that made up the material.

The germline V gene encodes CDR1 SGHRS and CDR2 YFSETQ. This CDR3 is built from 14 residues. V lost 0 bases and J lost 8, with 14 bases in between. Study processing details: Quantification of nucleated cells was approximated via reference gene primer amplification. Profiling relied on immunoSEQ multiplex PCR, and the TCRdb table lists in-frame clones only, not all of them. D and trimming come from the DNA, and the V and J calls and clone size come from that table. The data show around 370,000 clones, around 91% seen once. The source is a young woman who had recovered from COVID-19. Specimen: peripheral blood. The chain recombines TRBV5-1 with TRBJ1-2, with D possibly matching TRBD1 (5 bases). The CDR3 loop reads CASSLAAGLGGYTF. CDR3 bases: TGCGCCAGCAGCTTGGCCGCGGGGCTGGGAGGCTACACCTTC.